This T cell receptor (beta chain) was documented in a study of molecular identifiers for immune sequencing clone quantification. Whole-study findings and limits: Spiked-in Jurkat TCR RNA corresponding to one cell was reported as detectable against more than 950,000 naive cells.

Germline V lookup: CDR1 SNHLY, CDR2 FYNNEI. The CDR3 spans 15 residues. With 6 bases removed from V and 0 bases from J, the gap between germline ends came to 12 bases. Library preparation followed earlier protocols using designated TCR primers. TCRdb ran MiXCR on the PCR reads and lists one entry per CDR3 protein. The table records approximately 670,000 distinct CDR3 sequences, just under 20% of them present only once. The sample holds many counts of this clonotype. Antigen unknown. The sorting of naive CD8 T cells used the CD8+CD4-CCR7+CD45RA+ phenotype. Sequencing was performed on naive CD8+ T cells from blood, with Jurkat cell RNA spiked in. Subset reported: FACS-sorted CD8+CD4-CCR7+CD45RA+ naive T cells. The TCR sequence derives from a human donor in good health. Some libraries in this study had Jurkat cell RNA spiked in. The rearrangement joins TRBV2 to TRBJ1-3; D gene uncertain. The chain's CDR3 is CASSTTAYSGNTIYF. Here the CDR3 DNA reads TGTGCCAGCAGCACTACAGCATACTCTGGAAACACCATATATTTT.